This T cell receptor beta chain was profiled in a study of long-term antiretroviral therapy in people with HIV. Study-wide context: The oldest specimens predate the 2015 immediate-ART recommendation by about a decade. Whole-study results and caveats: Comparison with controls showed narrower CDR3 length ranges in HIV repertoires.

In each sample, roughly 1-10 million cryopreserved PBMC were present before DNA extraction. Remarks on this clone: Its antigen is still unknown.

Germline V gene lookup returns CDR1 SGHAT and CDR2 FQNNGV. Trimming shortened V by 1 base and J by 0 bases, and 1 base separated the two germline ends. The CDR3 runs to 12 residues. immunoSEQ v3.0 was run at survey level. Some clones are missing from TCRdb's copy, which holds only in-frame ones; the method was immunoSEQ multiplex PCR. The sample lists approximately 31,000 clones, roughly 97% occurring once. This sequence was found in a man aged 25 to 40 with HIV. This chain connects TRBV11-2 to TRBJ2-7; the D is unclear. Source: unsorted PBMCs, taken 6.9 years after starting antiretroviral therapy. CDR3 in amino acids: CASSLASYEQYF. The CDR3 bases are TGTGCCAGCAGCTTAGCCTCCTACGAGCAGTACTTC.